This T cell receptor beta chain emerged from a study of T cell responses to AZD1222 COVID-19 vaccine. The study, taken as a whole, reports: Repertoire sampling happened only post peak T cell response. Following two doses of AZD1222, Spike-specific TCR breadth and depth rose. White British people made up most donors, females outnumbered males, and clonal diversity was possibly underestimated.

With respect to this clone: Antigen unknown.

With 7 bases removed from V and 0 bases from J, the gap between germline ends came to 11 bases. This CDR3 has 14 residues. CDR1 is ENHRY and CDR2 is SYGVKD in the germline V gene. Data came from immunoSEQ multiplex PCR; TCRdb stores just in-frame clones and leaves some out. Seen here are some 150,000 clones, about 93% observed once, and the top ten hold 3.2%. This sequence joins TRBV10-3 and TRBJ2-3, with D unresolved. The sample consisted of peripheral blood, taken 28 days after the second AZD1222 dose. The TCR comes from an adult who received the AZD1222 COVID-19 vaccine. The CDR3: CAIKATISTDTQYF. CDR3 coding DNA: TGTGCCATCAAAGCGACGATCAGCACAGATACGCAGTATTTT.